This T cell receptor (beta chain) was observed in a study of OX40 agonist ivuxolimab in advanced cancers. Germline assignment: CDR1 KGHSH and CDR2 LQKENI. The CDR3 consists of 17 residues. V dropped 2 bases and J dropped 0; count of bases not matched to a gene: 7. Assay used: immunoSEQ multiplex PCR; TCRdb lists only in-frame clones, some missing. The sample shows about 88,000 clones, 87% of them seen only once. The TCR comes from an adult with an advanced solid tumor such as melanoma, head and neck, liver or kidney cancer. Sequenced material: CD4+ or CD8+ T cells sorted from blood, taken in a trial of the OX40 agonist ivuxolimab. The chain joins TRBV18 to TRBJ1-5; 7 bases map to TRBD1. DNA for the CDR3: TGTGCCAGCTCACCAGGTCTTGGGACAGTTAGCAATCAGCCCCAGCATTTT. It encodes CASSPGLGTVSNQPQHF.